This T cell receptor (beta chain) was recovered during a study of blood T cell repertoires in COVID-19. Study overall: Material from acute and convalescent COVID-19 was sourced from the United States, Italy and Spain.

V lost 4 bases, J lost 5 bases, and 17 bases lay in between. This CDR3 region has 15 residues. Looked up from germline, CDR1 is MDHEN and CDR2 is SYDVKM. Only in-frame clones appear in the TCRdb table, and some are missing; sequencing was by immunoSEQ multiplex PCR. The sample shows approximately 100,000 clones, around 85% of them seen only once. The TCR comes from an elderly man with acute or convalescent COVID-19. What was sequenced was peripheral blood. The chain links TRBV28 to TRBJ1-2; tentative D call: TRBD1 (5 bases). CDR3 sequence: CASSSPSGAGYGYTF. The CDR3 nucleotides are TGTGCCAGCAGTTCACCCAGCGGGGCGGGGTATGGCTACACCTTC.